The present TCR beta chain was sequenced within a study of control samples from healthy donors and cancer patients. In germline, CDR1 is LGHDT, CDR2 YNNKEL (reference sequence). V was shortened by 5 bases and J by 1 base, with 8 bases between the two germline ends. The length of the CDR3 is 13 residues. TCRdb's table, derived via immunoSEQ multiplex PCR, lists solely in-frame clones and lacks some. The sample lists some 130,000 clones, roughly 92% occurring once. The material sequenced was blood. The sequence came from a man between 18 and 29 years old in good health. The chain employs TRBV3-1 (or the pseudogene TRBV3-2) and TRBJ1-2; no clear D. CDR3 loop: CASSVGGNYGYTF. The DNA of the CDR3 is TGTGCCAGCAGCGTCGGAGGTAACTATGGCTACACCTTC.